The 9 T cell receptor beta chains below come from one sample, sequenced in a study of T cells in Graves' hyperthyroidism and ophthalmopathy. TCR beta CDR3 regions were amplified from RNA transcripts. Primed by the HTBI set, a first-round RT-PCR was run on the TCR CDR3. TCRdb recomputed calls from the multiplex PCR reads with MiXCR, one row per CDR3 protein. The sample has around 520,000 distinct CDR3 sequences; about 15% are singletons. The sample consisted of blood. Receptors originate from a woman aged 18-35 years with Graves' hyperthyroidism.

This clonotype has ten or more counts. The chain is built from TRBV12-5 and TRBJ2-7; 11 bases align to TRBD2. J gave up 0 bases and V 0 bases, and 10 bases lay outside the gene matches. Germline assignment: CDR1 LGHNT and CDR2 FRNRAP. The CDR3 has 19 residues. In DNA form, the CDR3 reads TGTGCTAGTGGTTTGGTACGGCTAGCGGGAGGCAAATACTCCTACGAGCAGTACTTC. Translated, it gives CASGLVRLAGGKYSYEQYF.

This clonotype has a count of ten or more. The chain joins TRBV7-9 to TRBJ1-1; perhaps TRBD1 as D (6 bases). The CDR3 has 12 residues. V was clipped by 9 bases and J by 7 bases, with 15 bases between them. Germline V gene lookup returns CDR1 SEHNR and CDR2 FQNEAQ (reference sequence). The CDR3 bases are TGTGCCAGTACCGCCGGGACATATGAAGCTTTCTTT. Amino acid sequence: CASTAGTYEAFF.

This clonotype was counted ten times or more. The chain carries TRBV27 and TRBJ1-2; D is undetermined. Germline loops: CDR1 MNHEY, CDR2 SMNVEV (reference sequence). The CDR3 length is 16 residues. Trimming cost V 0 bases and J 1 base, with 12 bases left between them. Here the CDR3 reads CASSLSIQAFNYGYTF. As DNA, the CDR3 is TGTGCCAGCAGTTTATCGATCCAGGCCTTTAACTATGGCTACACCTTC.

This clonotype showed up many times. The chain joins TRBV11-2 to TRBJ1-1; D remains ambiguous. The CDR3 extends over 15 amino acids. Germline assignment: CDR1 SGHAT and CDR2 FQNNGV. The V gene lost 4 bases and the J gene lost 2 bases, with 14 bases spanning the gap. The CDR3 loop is CASSSSHTRNTEAFF. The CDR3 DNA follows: TGTGCCAGCAGCTCATCCCACACACGAAACACTGAAGCTTTCTTT. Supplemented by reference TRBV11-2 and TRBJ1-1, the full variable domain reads EAGVAQSPRYKIIEKRQSVAFWCNPISGHATLYWYQQILGQGPKLLIQFQNNGVVDDSQLPKDRFSAERLKGVDSTLKIQPAKLEDSAVYLCASSSSHTRNTEAFFGQGTRLTVV.

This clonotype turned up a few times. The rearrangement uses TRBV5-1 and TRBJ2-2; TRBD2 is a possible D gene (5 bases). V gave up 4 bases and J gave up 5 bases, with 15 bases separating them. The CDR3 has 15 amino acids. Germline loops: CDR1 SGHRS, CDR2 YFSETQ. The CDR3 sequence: CASSPGAGQTGELFF. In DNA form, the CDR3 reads TGCGCCAGCAGCCCAGGTGCGGGTCAGACCGGGGAGCTGTTTTTT. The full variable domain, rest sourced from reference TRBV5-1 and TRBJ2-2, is KAGVTQTPRYLIKTRGQQVTLSCSPISGHRSVSWYQQTPGQGLQFLFEYFSETQRNKGNFPGRFSGRQFSNSRSEMNVSTLELGDSALYLCASSPGAGQTGELFFGEGSRLTVL.

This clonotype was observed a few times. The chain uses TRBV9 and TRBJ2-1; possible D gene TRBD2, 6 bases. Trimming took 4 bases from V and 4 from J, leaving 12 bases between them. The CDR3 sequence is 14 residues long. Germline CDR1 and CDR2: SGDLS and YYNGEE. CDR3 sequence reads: CASSSQEGYNEQFF. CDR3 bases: TGTGCCAGCAGCTCGCAGGAGGGATACAATGAGCAGTTCTTC.

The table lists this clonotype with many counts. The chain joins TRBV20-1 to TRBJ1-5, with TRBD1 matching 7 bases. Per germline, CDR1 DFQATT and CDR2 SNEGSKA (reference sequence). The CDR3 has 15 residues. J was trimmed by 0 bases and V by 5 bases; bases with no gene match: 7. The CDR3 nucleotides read TGCAGTGCTTCGACAGGGCAACCTAGCAATCAGCCCCAGCATTTT. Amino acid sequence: CSASTGQPSNQPQHF.

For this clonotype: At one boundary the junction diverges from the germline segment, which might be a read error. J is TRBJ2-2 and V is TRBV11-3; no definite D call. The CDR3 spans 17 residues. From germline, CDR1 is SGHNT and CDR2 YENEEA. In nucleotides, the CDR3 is TGTGCCGGCAGCTTAGATGATAGGGTGGCGAGCACCGGGGAGCTGTTTTTT. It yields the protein CAGSLDDRVASTGELFF.

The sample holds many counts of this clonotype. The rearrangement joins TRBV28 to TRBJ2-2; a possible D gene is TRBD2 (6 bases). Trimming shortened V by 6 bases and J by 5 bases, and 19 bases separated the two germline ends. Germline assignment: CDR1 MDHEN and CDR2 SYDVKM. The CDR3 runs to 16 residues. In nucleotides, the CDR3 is TGTGCCAGCAGAGACGGGGGACTTCTCCGGACCGGGGAGCTGTTTTTT. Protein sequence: CASRDGGLLRTGELFF. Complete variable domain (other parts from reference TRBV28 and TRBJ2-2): DVKVTQSSRYLVKRTGEKVFLECVQDMDHENMFWYRQDPGLGLRLIYFSYDVKMKEKGDIPEGYSVSREKKERFSLILESASTNQTSMYLCASRDGGLLRTGELFFGEGSRLTVL.